This T cell receptor (beta chain) was documented in a study of cytomegalovirus exposure and HLA in healthy donors. Unmatched junction bases numbered 18, after V lost 5 bases and J lost 3 bases. The CDR3 loop spans 20 amino acids. CDR1 and CDR2 from the germline V gene are SGHVS and FQNEAQ. The donors were in the 120-subject validation cohort; that cohort was separate from the approximately 700-subject first cohort. TCRdb keeps only in-frame clones here, not all; method: immunoSEQ multiplex PCR. The sample consists of some 72,000 clones, approximately 95% of them appearing once. The V and J genes are TRBV7-8 and TRBJ2-7, with 14 bases that match TRBD2. This TCR derives from a man between 18 and 35 years old in good health and CMV-seropositive. Material: PBMCs. The CDR3 DNA follows: TGTGCCAGCAGCCCATTCGCCGGGACTAGCGGGAGTGGGTTGGTCTACGAGCAGTACTTC. This encodes CASSPFAGTSGSGLVYEQYF. The full variable domain, with the rest looked up from reference TRBV7-8 and TRBJ2-7, is GAGVSQSPRYKVAKRGQDVALRCDPISGHVSLFWYQQALGQGPEFLTYFQNEAQLDKSGLPSDRFFAERPEGSVSTLKIQRTQQEDSAVYLCASSPFAGTSGSGLVYEQYFGPGTRLTVT.